Here is one T cell receptor (beta chain) with its context. Its specificity is unknown. Healthy Caucasians alone served as donors. The data were obtained in a study of identical twins. Notes on the study in general: With abundant cord blood beta clonotypes, insertions were fewer; memory repertoires showed no such pattern.

This CDR3 is built from 14 residues. V was trimmed by 6 bases and J by 5 bases, leaving 11 bases between them. From germline, CDR1 is MDHEN and CDR2 SYDVKM. MiXCR, run by TCRdb on the 5' RACE reads, gives a single entry per CDR3 protein. In the table there are around 1.7 million distinct CDR3 sequences, about 31% of which are singletons. V and J are TRBV28 and TRBJ1-6, with D unclear. The receptor's source is a newborn girl in good health. Sequenced input: cord blood. Written as DNA, the CDR3 is TGTGCCAGCAGCCCACCCATTAATAATTCACCCCTCCACTTT. Protein sequence: CASSPPINNSPLHF.